The next 27 T cell receptor beta chains were all read from a single sample in a study of blood T cell repertoires in COVID-19. The assay was immunoSEQ multiplex PCR, and TCRdb's table has in-frame clones only and misses some. The sample carries about 130,000 clones, about 80% recorded once. Sequencing used peripheral blood. The receptors stem from a woman older than 75 with acute or convalescent COVID-19.

The chain carries TRBV18 and TRBJ1-5, with D maybe TRBD1 (6 bases). Between the trimmed V and J ends, which lost 2 bases and 3 bases, there was a span of 11 bases. The CDR3 totals 15 residues. Germline assignment: CDR1 KGHSH and CDR2 LQKENI. CDR3 coding DNA: TGTGCCAGCTCACCAAGGGGGACGGACAATCAGCCCCAGCATTTT. Translated: CASSPRGTDNQPQHF.

The V and J genes are TRBV6-5 and TRBJ1-2, with D hard to call. Germline lookup yields CDR1 MNHEY and CDR2 SVGAGI. The germline V and J ends were trimmed by 4 bases and 8 bases, with 14 bases remaining between them. The CDR3 runs 13 residues. In nucleotides, the CDR3 is TGTGCCAGCAGTTCCATCGGCCGGGGAGGCTACACCTTC. Its translation is CASSSIGRGGYTF.

The CDR3: CASSPALTGGNEQFF. Written as DNA, the CDR3 is TGTGCCAGCTCACCTGCGTTAACAGGGGGCAATGAGCAGTTCTTC. The chain employs TRBV18 and TRBJ2-1, with TRBD1 matching over 8 bases. CDR3 length equals 15 residues. With 3 bases clipped from V and 6 bases from J, the junction kept 7 bases outside the gene matches. Per the germline V gene, CDR1 is KGHSH and CDR2 is LQKENI.

The chain joins TRBV10-1 to TRBJ2-3; D uncertain. V shed 6 bases and J shed 0 bases, with 16 bases lying between them. The V gene's germline CDR1 is WNHNN and CDR2 SYGVQD (reference sequence). This CDR3 spans 16 amino acids. The CDR3 nucleotides read TGCGCCAGCAGGCCCCTTATCGGTCGGAGCACAGATACGCAGTATTTT. Translation: CASRPLIGRSTDTQYF.

V is TRBV19 and J is TRBJ1-2; D is ambiguous. CDR3 length: 15 residues. With 5 bases removed from V and 3 bases from J, the gap between germline ends came to 16 bases. CDR1 is LNHDA, CDR2 SQIVND, per germline (reference sequence). CDR3 nucleotide sequence: TGTGCCAGTAGTGTCGACCGGGGTGGCGACTATGGCTACACCTTC. Protein sequence: CASSVDRGGDYGYTF.

This sequence joins TRBV14 and TRBJ1-6; no definite D call. The CDR3 spans 15 residues. With 4 bases removed from V and 5 bases from J, the gap between germline ends came to 12 bases. Germline assignment: CDR1 SGHDN and CDR2 FVKESK. As DNA, the CDR3 is TGTGCCAGCAGCCGCGCCACAGTCCATAATTCACCCCTCCACTTT. Amino acids: CASSRATVHNSPLHF.

The chain has TRBV4-1 and TRBJ2-7, with 7 bases that match TRBD1. The length of the CDR3 is 15 residues. The V gene's germline CDR1 is MGHRA and CDR2 YSYEKL. V was clipped by 4 bases and J by 1 base; unmatched bases: 7. CDR3 sequence (DNA): TGCGCCAGCAGCCGCGACAGGGCGAGATCCTACGAGCAGTACTTC. Translation gives CASSRDRARSYEQYF.

The rearrangement uses TRBV4-1 and TRBJ1-4; no reliable D call. V was pared by 6 bases and J by 0 bases, with 11 bases between. The CDR3 is 15 amino acids. Looked up from germline, CDR1 is MGHRA and CDR2 is YSYEKL. CDR3 sequence (DNA): TGCGCCAGCAGTCTCTCGTCAGCAACTAATGAAAAACTGTTTTTT. Amino acid sequence: CASSLSSATNEKLFF.

This clone was picked up one time. This chain joins TRBV6-4 and TRBJ1-1; the D gene is possibly TRBD1 (5 bases). The CDR3 totals 13 residues. Trimming took off 8 bases at V and 1 base at J, with 11 bases between the two ends. Germline V gene data show CDR1 as MRHNA and CDR2 as SNTAGT. The CDR3 protein is CASAQQENTEAFF. In nucleotides, the CDR3 is TGTGCCAGCGCCCAACAGGAGAACACTGAAGCTTTCTTT.

The rearrangement uses TRBV7-9 and TRBJ1-2, with a possible D match to TRBD1 (6 bases). V was cut by 2 bases and J by 11 bases, with 15 bases left in between. Germline values: CDR1 SEHNR, CDR2 FQNEAQ (reference sequence). The CDR3 runs to 13 residues. The CDR3 nucleotides are TGTGCCAGCAGCTTACAGGGGTCGTCCCAGTACACCTTC. This translates into CASSLQGSSQYTF.

The genes are TRBV30 and TRBJ1-1; D not certain. CDR3 length equals 13 residues. Germline lookup yields CDR1 GTSNPN and CDR2 SVGIG (reference sequence). V dropped 2 bases and J dropped 11 bases, with 18 bases sitting between them. The CDR3 reads CAWSPDRSGGAFF. DNA of the CDR3: TGTGCCTGGAGTCCCGACCGGTCTGGCGGGGCTTTCTTT. Combining the CDR3 with reference TRBV30 and TRBJ1-1 gives the whole variable domain SQTIHQWPATLVQPVGSPLSLECTVEGTSNPNLYWYRQAAGRGLQLLFYSVGIGQISSEVPQNLSASRPQDRQFILSSKKLLLSDSGFYLCAWSPDRSGGAFFGQGTRLTVV.

The rearrangement uses TRBV18 and TRBJ2-2; 9 bases are a match to TRBD1. The V segment lost 3 bases and the J segment 0 bases; nucleotides outside the gene matches: 5. There are 17 residues in the CDR3. Germline CDR1 KGHSH, CDR2 LQKENI. CDR3 sequence (DNA): TGTGCCAGCTCACCCCGGGACAGGGCCCCGAACACCGGGGAGCTGTTTTTT. It translates to CASSPRDRAPNTGELFF.

The J gene is TRBJ2-1, the V gene TRBV2; 9 bases align to TRBD2. The trim removed 7 bases at V and 0 bases at J, leaving 7 bases unmatched. The CDR3 consists of 16 residues. In germline, CDR1 is SNHLY, CDR2 FYNNEI. The CDR3 region is CASNSGGVDSYNEQFF. CDR3 sequence (DNA): TGTGCCAGCAATAGCGGGGGCGTAGACTCCTACAATGAGCAGTTCTTC.

The chain joins TRBV16 to TRBJ1-5, with D possibly being TRBD1 (5 bases). Germline V gene sequence: CDR1 KGHSY, CDR2 FQNENV. This CDR3 comprises 17 residues. Trimming shortened V by 1 base and J by 0 bases, and 13 bases separated the two germline ends. The CDR3 sequence is CASSQLNDGHSNQPQHF. The CDR3 coding sequence is TGTGCCAGCAGCCAATTAAATGACGGACATAGCAATCAGCCCCAGCATTTT.

This clone was detected a few times. This chain uses TRBV6-2 or TRBV6-3 with TRBJ2-5; TRBD1 matches 10 bases. Germline loops: CDR1 MNHEY, CDR2 SVGEGT. The CDR3 has 16 amino acids. J was trimmed by 2 bases and V by 6 bases; bases with no gene match: 9. CDR3 DNA: TGTGCCAGCAGCTTCACGCGGACAGGGGGGCAAGAGACCCAGTACTTC. It codes for CASSFTRTGGQETQYF.

This chain joins TRBV12-3 or TRBV12-4 and TRBJ1-1, with a weak D call TRBD1 (5 bases). V was pared by 4 bases and J by 1 base, with 7 bases between. The CDR3 is made up of 13 amino acids. CDR3 DNA sequence: TGTGCCAGCAGTTGGACACCGAACACTGAAGCTTTCTTT. It specifies CASSWTPNTEAFF.

The chain links TRBV4-3 to TRBJ1-2, with 7 positions matching TRBD1. The CDR3 sequence is 17 residues long. CDR1 is LGHNA and CDR2 is YSLEER in the germline V gene. With V trimmed by 0 bases and J by 2 bases, 9 bases remained unmatched. Here the CDR3 reads CASSQDPVGRGNYGYTF. The CDR3 DNA sequence: TGCGCCAGCAGCCAAGATCCGGTGGGCAGGGGGAACTATGGCTACACCTTC.

This clone has only a few counts. The chain is built from TRBV6-5 and TRBJ2-1; D might be TRBD2 (6 bases). CDR1 and CDR2 (germline): MNHEY, SVGAGI. Trimming shortened V by 2 bases and J by 1 base, and 12 bases separated the two germline ends. CDR3 length: 16 amino acids. The CDR3 sequence is CASSYIGRESYNEQFF. The CDR3 nucleotides are TGTGCCAGCAGTTACATCGGGAGAGAATCCTACAATGAGCAGTTCTTC.

This clone was observed a handful of times. The rearrangement links TRBV5-4 to TRBJ2-1; 8 bases are shared with TRBD2. Unmatched junction bases numbered 7, after V lost 3 bases and J lost 8 bases. The germline V gene encodes CDR1 SGHNT and CDR2 YYREEE (reference sequence). This CDR3 is built from 14 residues. This CDR3 is CASSSGTRGDEQFF. Written as DNA, the CDR3 is TGTGCCAGCAGCTCCGGGACTAGGGGGGATGAGCAGTTCTTC.

J is TRBJ1-1 and V is TRBV7-9; D gene ambiguous. V was trimmed by 0 bases and J by 0 bases, leaving 5 bases between them. In germline, CDR1 is SEHNR, CDR2 FQNEAQ (reference sequence). The CDR3 has 14 residues. CDR3: CASSLARLNTEAFF. The CDR3 DNA reads TGTGCCAGCAGCTTAGCCAGGCTGAACACTGAAGCTTTCTTT.

The J gene is TRBJ1-5, the V gene TRBV19; D possibly corresponds to TRBD1 (6 bases). CDR1 is LNHDA and CDR2 is SQIVND in the germline V gene (reference sequence). This CDR3 comprises 13 residues. V shed 5 bases and J shed 6 bases, with 11 bases lying between them. The CDR3 protein is CASSQGHSQPQHF. The CDR3 bases are TGTGCCAGTAGTCAGGGGCACAGTCAGCCCCAGCATTTT.

CDR3 sequence reads: CASSPGTGYEQYF. CDR3 nucleotide sequence: TGTGCCAGTAGTCCCGGGACAGGCTACGAGCAGTACTTC. V usage is TRBV19 and J usage is TRBJ2-7; TRBD1 agrees at 8 bases. Germline CDR1 LNHDA, CDR2 SQIVND (reference sequence). Germline trimming cut 5 bases from V and 3 bases from J; bases unmatched to any gene: 3. The CDR3 length is 13 residues.

The chain couples TRBV18 to TRBJ2-5; perhaps TRBD2 as D (6 bases). The CDR3 has 14 residues. Per the germline V gene, CDR1 is KGHSH and CDR2 is LQKENI. V gave up 3 bases and J gave up 3 bases, with 11 bases separating them. The CDR3 sequence: CASSPPGREETQYF. The CDR3, as DNA: TGTGCCAGCTCACCGCCCGGGAGAGAAGAGACCCAGTACTTC.

The genes are TRBV5-1 and TRBJ2-5; TRBD1 matches at 12 bases. CDR3 size: 16 residues. Germline CDR1 reads SGHRS; CDR2 reads YFSETQ. Trimming cost V 2 bases and J 5 bases; bases outside gene matches: 7. The CDR3 bases are TGCGCCAGCAGCTTCGGGACAGGGGGCTGGGGGGAGACCCAGTACTTC. This translates into CASSFGTGGWGETQYF.

The V call is TRBV6-5, the J call TRBJ1-2; 7 bases are shared with TRBD1. The V segment lost 5 bases and the J segment 0 bases; nucleotides outside the gene matches: 6. The CDR3 extends over 15 amino acids. The germline V gene has CDR1 MNHEY and CDR2 SVGAGI. For the CDR3, the DNA is TGTGCCAGCAGTCGGGACAGCTACTCTAACTATGGCTACACCTTC. The encoded protein is CASSRDSYSNYGYTF.

The chain couples TRBV5-1 to TRBJ1-6; D might be TRBD1 (6 bases). Germline CDR1 and CDR2: SGHRS and YFSETQ. V lost 2 bases and J 7 bases, leaving 10 bases between the germline ends. The CDR3 covers 14 residues. CDR3 in DNA: TGCGCCAGCAGCTTAGCAGGGGTAAATTCACCCCTCCACTTT. Translating it yields CASSLAGVNSPLHF. The variable domain in full, with the rest retrieved from reference TRBV5-1 and TRBJ1-6, is KAGVTQTPRYLIKTRGQQVTLSCSPISGHRSVSWYQQTPGQGLQFLFEYFSETQRNKGNFPGRFSGRQFSNSRSEMNVSTLELGDSALYLCASSLAGVNSPLHFGNGTRLTVT.

The gene calls are TRBV2 and TRBJ2-5; the D gene is possibly TRBD1 (5 bases). The CDR3 totals 14 residues. The germline CDR1 and CDR2 sequences are SNHLY and FYNNEI. V was pared by 4 bases and J by 5 bases, with 14 bases between. This chain's CDR3 is CASSVGRTIETQYF. The CDR3 DNA reads as TGTGCCAGCAGTGTGGGTAGGACAATTGAGACCCAGTACTTC.